The subject of this entry is one TCR beta chain. The antigen this receptor binds is unknown. No quality values exist for individual bases; no much larger clone is one base distant. TCR CDR3 regions were amplified from genomic DNA by multiplex PCR using the deep immunoSEQ assay. Extracted genomic DNA from each cell subset was distributed evenly across all wells of several immunoSEQ 96-well plates, and each plate was treated as a replicate. For sorted subsets, 200 ng of genomic DNA, equivalent to some 30,000 T cell genomes, went into each replicate PCR. Purified libraries were quantified with a Qubit 3.0 fluorometer, sized on a Bioanalyzer 2100, and re-quantified with the KAPA Library Quantification kit. Every immunoSEQ 96-well plate was sequenced on a separate single-read 150-cycle Illumina NextSeq 550 flow cell. The study's processing was this. The immunoSEQ output contained only junctional sequences without quality scores, so filtering could not match that applied to full-length reads. Sequences were annotated with PyIR, a Python wrapper for IgBLAST v1.9, and V/J genes and CDR3 were assigned using IMGT germline references. Reads were filtered out if the reads had weak V/J assignments (E-value above 1e-6), no CDR3, stop codons, out-of-frame junctions, or ambiguous translated residues. V3J clonotypes were defined as sequences sharing the same inferred V gene, J gene, and CDR3 amino acid sequence. Percentage overlap between repertoires was computed as shared unique clonotypes divided by the size of the smaller repertoire. Richness of each repertoire was evaluated using RTK rarefaction, the Chao1 estimator, and Recon v2.1 estimates of unobserved clonotypes. OLGA was used to compute generation probabilities for all TCRbeta clonotypes that the gDNA method yielded from a few donors. The clones in this table, taken by TCRdb from immuneACCESS, are in-frame only. Not every clone is retained; where verified, under half of the shortfall comes from an unresolved V gene, and the cause of the rest is unknown. The D gene and trimming were derived from the DNA, and the V and J assignments and clone size from that table. Recorded for this sample are about 980,000 clones; approximately 80% of them occurred a single time. The ten largest clones represent 1.5% of the sample.

This specimen comes from a study of shared clonotypes between healthy human individuals (dated by TCRdb to the early 2020s). Turning to the overall study: The cohort comprised two women and a few men aged 18 to 49 years. For each donor, three plates each were used for CD4 naive and CD4 memory, two plates were used for CD8 naive, and one plate was used for CD8 memory. The study deeply sequenced blood TCR repertoires of roughly five healthy adults to estimate repertoire size and the extent of clonotype sharing between individuals. To increase sequencing depth and limit assay-specific biases, different laboratories used diverse techniques to prepare libraries and sequence TCR repertoires. Each donor's leukapheresis produced roughly between roughly 0.85 and 10 billion PBMCs. General conclusions and limits of the study: Across four donors, approximately 5% of naive CD4, approximately 3.6% of naive CD8, approximately 2.5% of memory CD4, and approximately 0.4% of memory CD8 clonotypes were shared. Rarefaction of sorted-subset datasets indicated incomplete sequencing despite the large sequencing depth. Naive subsets generally had larger estimated clonotype richness than memory subsets. Compared with non-shared clonotypes, the clonotypes found in all four sorted-subset donors had higher generation probabilities. Sampling was limited to blood, and TCR repertoires in tissue likely differ from TCR repertoires in blood. Because the study included a small number of donors, the genetic and exposure-history diversity represented was limited. Based on pairwise subsampling, the degree of clonotype sharing among donors was expected to be affected by sequencing depth.

Healthy HIV-negative adults with no recently reported acute infections or vaccinations were included as donors. Only Caucasian adults living in Nashville, Tennessee, USA were represented among the donors. CD4+ T cells were enriched by magnetic negative selection, after which naive cells were positively selected on CD45RA and the negative fraction was taken as the memory subset. After blood collection by leukapheresis, PBMCs were isolated using Ficoll-Histopaque density gradient centrifugation and then cryopreserved in the vapor phase of liquid nitrogen. Purity and quantity of every magnetically sorted T cell population were checked by analytical flow cytometry. From each sorted fraction, genomic DNA was isolated and quantified by UV absorbance on a Nanodrop 2000c. The CDR1 and CDR2 encoded by the germline V gene (reference sequence) are PRHDT and FYEKMQ. The cysteine opens and the phenylalanine closes a CDR3 of 16 amino acids. CDR3 DNA is the only sequence kept; it has 48 bases, read in frame from the first base. Deletion took 0 bases off V and 2 bases off J, with a span of 13 bases between the germline ends.

The chain links TRBV13 with TRBJ2-5, with no confident D gene call. Sample: memory CD4+ T cells sorted from blood. What this sample's cell subset or site label stands for: CD45RA-negative fraction. The TCR sequence derives from a man between 18 and 29 years old in good health. The CDR3 amino acid sequence is: CASSLGRAAVQETQYF. Read as DNA, the sequence is TGTGCCAGCAGCTTAGGCCGCGCGGCTGTACAAGAGACCCAGTACTTC.